This T cell receptor beta chain originates from a study of cytomegalovirus exposure and HLA in healthy donors. Whole-study findings and limits: The later analysis indicated that the majority of CMV-associated TCR beta chains appeared HLA-restricted. Links to common viral pathogens appeared, in a later analysis, for several of the most significant clusters.

The CDR3 is made up of 15 amino acids. Germline lookup yields CDR1 MNHNS and CDR2 SASEGT. V gave up 6 bases and J gave up 2 bases; unmatched junction bases: 9. With respect to this clone: Its cognate antigen is unknown.

The PCR was carried out with 60 Vbeta primers and 13 Jbeta primers. Sequencing used immunoSEQ multiplex PCR; TCRdb keeps in-frame clones, though not all of them. The data contain about 130,000 clones, roughly 72% of them singletons. The sequence was obtained from a middle-aged man in good health and CMV-seropositive. The chain couples TRBV6-1 to TRBJ2-7; 8 nucleotides agree with TRBD2. Sequences were obtained from PBMCs. DNA for the CDR3: TGTGCCAGCAGCCCCCGGGGAGCGGGAGCCTACGAGCAGTACTTC. Its protein is CASSPRGAGAYEQYF.